The rows below give T cell receptor beta chains drawn from one sample of a study of blood T cell repertoires in COVID-19. TCRdb keeps only in-frame clones here, not all; method: immunoSEQ multiplex PCR. The sample contains 25,000 to 35,000 clones, about 85% of which appear only once. Material for sequencing was peripheral blood. The receptors were gathered from a woman aged 55-69 years with acute or convalescent COVID-19. CDR3s leave out the opening cysteine and the closing phenylalanine or tryptophan. Size tells how often a clone was seen (once, few, many) or the class of an expanded clone, and some rows leave it out.

abundance: .; v_gene: TRBV7-3; CDR3aa: ASSAGLNREQY
abundance: .; v_gene: TRBV12-3/TRBV12-4; CDR3aa: ASSFAGRTEAF
abundance: .; v_gene: TRBV5-5; CDR3aa: ASGDHRVKYEQY
abundance: .; v_gene: TRBV6-5; CDR3aa: ASSYVRTGGNTEAF
abundance: .; v_gene: TRBV28; CDR3aa: ASSLVGYMGQETQY
abundance: .; v_gene: TRBV27; CDR3aa: ASSPLLAGGQISYEQY
abundance: .; v_gene: TRBV4-2; CDR3aa: ASSQDSDQPQH
abundance: .; v_gene: TRBV30; CDR3aa: AYNGHGPREQY
abundance: .; v_gene: TRBV27; CDR3aa: ASSLSRQSYEQY
abundance: .; v_gene: TRBV2; CDR3aa: ASRKSGENTEAF
abundance: .; v_gene: TRBV2; CDR3aa: ASSEGLAGDYQETQY
abundance: .; v_gene: TRBV10-2; CDR3aa: ASSDSGSTDTQY
abundance: .; v_gene: TRBV24-1; CDR3aa: ATSDPGPHGGNEQF
abundance: .; v_gene: TRBV19; CDR3aa: ASSTLQGAGANVLT
abundance: .; v_gene: TRBV19; CDR3aa: ASSSTPGQKYGYT
abundance: .; v_gene: TRBV5-4; CDR3aa: ASRSTPERYEQY
abundance: .; v_gene: TRBV4-1; CDR3aa: ASSLSSGLNYGYT
abundance: .; v_gene: TRBV7-8; CDR3aa: ASKPQEVSTEAF
abundance: .; v_gene: TRBV5-1; CDR3aa: ASSFSGDEQY
abundance: once; v_gene: TRBV27; CDR3aa: ASSLSRVTDTQY
abundance: .; v_gene: TRBV4-1; CDR3aa: ASSQHLLREFDGYT
abundance: .; v_gene: TRBV7-3; CDR3aa: ASSPSRGGAMGTDTQY
abundance: .; v_gene: TRBV7-9; CDR3aa: ASSGPIAGGYNEQF
abundance: .; v_gene: TRBV9; CDR3aa: ASSVSGQGGQPQH
abundance: .; v_gene: TRBV7-2; CDR3aa: ASSLALSGGYDYGYT
abundance: .; v_gene: TRBV9; CDR3aa: ASSGGSEAF
abundance: once; v_gene: TRBV5-1; CDR3aa: ASSLQEVAYEQY
abundance: .; v_gene: TRBV4-2; CDR3aa: ASSQELAASTDTQY
abundance: .; v_gene: TRBV11-2; CDR3aa: ASSPQGFGEAF
abundance: .; v_gene: TRBV9; CDR3aa: ASSSRAGSSTDTQY
abundance: .; v_gene: TRBV5-8; CDR3aa: ASSQTGQTDTQY
abundance: .; v_gene: TRBV12-3/TRBV12-4; CDR3aa: ASSLGEGTEAF
abundance: .; v_gene: TRBV11-3; CDR3aa: ASSLGGDRSYEQY
abundance: .; v_gene: TRBV11-3; CDR3aa: ASSPGTGAGGYT
abundance: .; v_gene: TRBV2; CDR3aa: ASSRQGAASQETQY
abundance: .; v_gene: TRBV19; CDR3aa: ASSDGQGRGIANYGYT
abundance: .; v_gene: TRBV5-1; CDR3aa: ASSPTPPQTGEYGYT